The entry below gives a single TCR beta chain sequence along with its context. From the PCR reads, TCRdb called clonotypes with MiXCR, one entry per CDR3 protein. The sample lists 20,000 to 25,000 distinct CDR3 sequences, around 60% occurring once. The sample comes from a study of vaccination and CD4 T cells after COVID-19. This CDR3 has 11 residues. Trimming stripped 3 bases from V and 9 bases from J, with 7 bases between. Germline lookup yields CDR1 LNHDA and CDR2 SQIVND (reference sequence). The source is a human donor who had recovered from COVID-19. Source: CD4+ T cells from blood, taken before SARS-CoV-2 vaccination. This sequence joins TRBV19 and TRBJ2-3, with D possibly called TRBD1 or TRBD2 (5 bases each). CDR3 in DNA: TGTGCCAGTAGTATTGGGGACACGCAGTATTTT. Translated, it gives CASSIGDTQYF.